This T cell receptor beta chain is from a study of T cell changes during pregnancy in multiple sclerosis. Assay: immunoSEQ multiplex PCR; the TCRdb copy retains only in-frame clones and omits some. The sample yields 55,000 to 80,000 clones, 75% to 90% seen once. The V end was cut by 3 bases, the J end by 7 bases, with 15 bases between. Germline CDR1 and CDR2: MNHEY and SMNVEV (reference sequence). This CDR3 spans 14 amino acids. The source was peripheral blood, collected after pregnancy. The chain recombines TRBV27 with TRBJ1-1; TRBD1 might be the D (6 bases). The TCR comes from a female donor in good health, enrolled as a control in a pregnancy study. The CDR3 DNA is TGTGCCAGCAGTTTCTCTCCCCAGGGGAGTGAAGCTTTCTTT. Its protein product is CASSFSPQGSEAFF.